This T cell receptor beta chain came from a study of blood T cell repertoires in COVID-19. The table came from immunoSEQ multiplex PCR; TCRdb's copy has only in-frame clones and leaves some out. The sample consists of approximately 200,000 clones, approximately 84% of them appearing once. Germline CDR1 is SGHRS and CDR2 is YFSETQ. CDR3 length equals 19 residues. Trimming took 2 bases from V and 1 from J; bases not matched to a gene: 15. Input material: PBMCs or T cells enriched from blood (not recorded which). The chain employs TRBV5-1 and TRBJ2-5; 9 bases are shared with TRBD2. The clonotype was recovered from a woman in her 30s who had recovered from COVID-19. CDR3 sequence: CASSLYGVNSGRPQETQYF. CDR3 bases: TGCGCCAGCAGCTTATACGGGGTCAATAGCGGGAGACCCCAAGAGACCCAGTACTTC.